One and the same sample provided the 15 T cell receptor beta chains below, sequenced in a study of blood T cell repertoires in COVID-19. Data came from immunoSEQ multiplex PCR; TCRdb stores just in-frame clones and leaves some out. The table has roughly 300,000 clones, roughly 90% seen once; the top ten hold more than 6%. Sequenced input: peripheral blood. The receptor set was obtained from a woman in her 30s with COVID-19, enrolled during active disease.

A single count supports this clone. The CDR3, as DNA: TGCGCCAGCAGCGATGCCCAGAGCACAGATACGCAGTATTTT. Amino acid sequence: CASSDAQSTDTQYF. The chain uses TRBV5-1 and TRBJ2-3; D is uncertain. This CDR3 region has 14 residues. CDR1 SGHRS and CDR2 YFSETQ come from the germline V gene. V gave up 4 bases and J gave up 0 bases, with 9 bases separating them. The full variable domain, completed using reference TRBV5-1 and TRBJ2-3, is KAGVTQTPRYLIKTRGQQVTLSCSPISGHRSVSWYQQTPGQGLQFLFEYFSETQRNKGNFPGRFSGRQFSNSRSEMNVSTLELGDSALYLCASSDAQSTDTQYFGPGTRLTVL.

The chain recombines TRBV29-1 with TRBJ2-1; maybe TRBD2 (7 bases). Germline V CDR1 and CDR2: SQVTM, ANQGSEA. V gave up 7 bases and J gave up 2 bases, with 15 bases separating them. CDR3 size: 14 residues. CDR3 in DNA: TGCAGCGCTTATACAGGGAGGGCCTACAATGAGCAGTTCTTC. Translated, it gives CSAYTGRAYNEQFF.

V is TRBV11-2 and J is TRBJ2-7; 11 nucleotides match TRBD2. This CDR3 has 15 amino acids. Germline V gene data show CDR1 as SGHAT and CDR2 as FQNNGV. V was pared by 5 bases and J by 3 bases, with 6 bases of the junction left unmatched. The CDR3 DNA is TGTGCCAGCAGCCAACCCGGGACTAGCGGCTACGAGCAGTACTTC. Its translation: CASSQPGTSGYEQYF.

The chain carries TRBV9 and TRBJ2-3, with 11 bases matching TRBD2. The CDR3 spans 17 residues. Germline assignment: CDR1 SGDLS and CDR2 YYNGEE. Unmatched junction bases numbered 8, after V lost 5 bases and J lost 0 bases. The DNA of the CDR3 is TGTGCCAGCAGGAAGGGGGCTAGCGGGAGGAGCACAGATACGCAGTATTTT. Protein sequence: CASRKGASGRSTDTQYF. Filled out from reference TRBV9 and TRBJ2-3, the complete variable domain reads DSGVTQTPKHLITATGQRVTLRCSPRSGDLSVYWYQQSLDQGLQFLIQYYNGEERAKGNILERFSAQQFPDLHSELNLSSLELGDSALYFCASRKGASGRSTDTQYFGPGTRLTVL.

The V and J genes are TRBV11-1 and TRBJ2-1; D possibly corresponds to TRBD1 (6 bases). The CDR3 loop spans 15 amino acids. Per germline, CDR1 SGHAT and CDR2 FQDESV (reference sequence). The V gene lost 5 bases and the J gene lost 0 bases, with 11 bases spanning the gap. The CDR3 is CASSPTGRSYNEQFF. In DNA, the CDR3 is TGTGCCAGCAGCCCGACAGGACGCTCCTACAATGAGCAGTTCTTC.

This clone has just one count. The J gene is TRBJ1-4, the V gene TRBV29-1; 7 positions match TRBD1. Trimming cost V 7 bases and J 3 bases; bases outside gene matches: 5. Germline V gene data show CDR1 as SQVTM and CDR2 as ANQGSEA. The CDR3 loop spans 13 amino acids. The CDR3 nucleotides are TGCAGCGCCTACAGGGGAGCTAATGAAAAACTGTTTTTT. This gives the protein CSAYRGANEKLFF.

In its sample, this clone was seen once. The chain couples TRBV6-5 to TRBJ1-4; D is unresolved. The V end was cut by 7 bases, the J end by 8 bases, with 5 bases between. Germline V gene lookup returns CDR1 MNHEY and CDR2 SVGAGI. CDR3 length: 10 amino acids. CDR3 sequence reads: CASKTEKLFF. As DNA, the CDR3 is TGTGCCAGCAAAACAGAAAAACTGTTTTTT.

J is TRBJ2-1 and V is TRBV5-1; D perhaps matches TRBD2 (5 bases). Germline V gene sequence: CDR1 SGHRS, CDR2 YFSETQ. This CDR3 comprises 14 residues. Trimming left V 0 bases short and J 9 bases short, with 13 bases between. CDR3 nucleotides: TGCGCCAGCAGCTTGGTGAGAGGACGGGGTGAGCAGTTCTTC. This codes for CASSLVRGRGEQFF.

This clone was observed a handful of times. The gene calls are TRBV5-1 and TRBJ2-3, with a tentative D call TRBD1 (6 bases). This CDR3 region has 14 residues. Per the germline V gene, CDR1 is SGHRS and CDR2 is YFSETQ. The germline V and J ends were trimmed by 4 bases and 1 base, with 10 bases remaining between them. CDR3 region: CASSTAGGTDTQYF. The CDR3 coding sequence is TGCGCCAGCAGCACCGCAGGGGGCACAGATACGCAGTATTTT.

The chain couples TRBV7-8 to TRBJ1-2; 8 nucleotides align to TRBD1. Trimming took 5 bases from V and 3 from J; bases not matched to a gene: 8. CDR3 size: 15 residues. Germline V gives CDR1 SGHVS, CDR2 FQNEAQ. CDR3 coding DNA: TGTGCCAGCAGCAGATTCACAGGGGGGGACTATGGCTACACCTTC. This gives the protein CASSRFTGGDYGYTF.

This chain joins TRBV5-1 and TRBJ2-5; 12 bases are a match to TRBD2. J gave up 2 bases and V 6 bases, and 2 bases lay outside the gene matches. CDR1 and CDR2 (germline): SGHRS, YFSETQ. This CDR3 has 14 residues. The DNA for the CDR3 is TGCGCCAGCAAAGGACTAGCGGGACAAGAGACCCAGTACTTC. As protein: CASKGLAGQETQYF.

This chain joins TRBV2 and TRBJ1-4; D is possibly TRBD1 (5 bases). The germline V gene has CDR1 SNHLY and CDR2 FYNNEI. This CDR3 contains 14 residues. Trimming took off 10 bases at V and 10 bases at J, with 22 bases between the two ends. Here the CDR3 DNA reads TGTGCCACCTCACCTGGCAGGGAGGCAGGAAAACTGTTTTTT. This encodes CATSPGREAGKLFF.

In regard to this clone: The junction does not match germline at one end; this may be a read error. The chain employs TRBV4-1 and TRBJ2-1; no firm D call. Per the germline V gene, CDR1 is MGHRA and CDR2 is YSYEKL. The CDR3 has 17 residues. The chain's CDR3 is CASGQGSGQGSYNEQFF. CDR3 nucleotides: TGCGCCAGCGGCCAAGGATCGGGTCAAGGATCCTACAATGAGCAGTTCTTC.

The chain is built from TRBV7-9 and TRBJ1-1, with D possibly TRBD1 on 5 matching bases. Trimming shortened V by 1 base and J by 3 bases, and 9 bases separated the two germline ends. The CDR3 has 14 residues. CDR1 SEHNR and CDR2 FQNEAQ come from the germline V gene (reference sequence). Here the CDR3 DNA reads TGTGCCAGCAGCTTAGTGGGGGGATACACTGAAGCTTTCTTT. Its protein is CASSLVGGYTEAFF.

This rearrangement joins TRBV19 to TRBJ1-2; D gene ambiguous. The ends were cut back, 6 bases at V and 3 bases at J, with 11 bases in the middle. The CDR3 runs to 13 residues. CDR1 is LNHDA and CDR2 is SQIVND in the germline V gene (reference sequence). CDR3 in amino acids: CASSQDGDYGYTF. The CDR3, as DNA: TGTGCCAGTAGCCAGGACGGGGACTATGGCTACACCTTC.